These 8 T cell receptor beta chains came from one sample sequenced in a study of post-analysis software for immune sequencing data. Antigens for these TCRs are unknown. Findings and limits, study-wide: TRBV5-6, TRBV5-1 and TRBV20-1 were among about 5 TRBV segments more frequent in patients than controls.

The TCR beta cDNA libraries contained unique molecular identifiers. Via MiXCR, TCRdb re-called the PCR reads, giving one row per CDR3 protein. The sample shows some 700,000 distinct CDR3 sequences, approximately 60% of them seen only once. The specimen was blood. These receptors came from a girl aged 2 to 10 with multiple sclerosis.

The chain couples TRBV20-1 to TRBJ1-2; D may be TRBD1 (5 bases). The germline V gene has CDR1 DFQATT and CDR2 SNEGSKA (reference sequence). Trimming cost V 4 bases and J 6 bases, with 18 bases left between them. The CDR3 consists of 14 residues. The CDR3 bases are TGCAGTGCTACAGGGACCGCTGGGAGGGATGGCTACACCTTC. This codes for CSATGTAGRDGYTF.

This clonotype was observed a few times. The gene calls are TRBV29-1 and TRBJ2-1; TRBD2 matches at 10 bases. Germline V gives CDR1 SQVTM, CDR2 ANQGSEA. The CDR3 has 15 amino acids. After removal of 8 bases from V and 6 bases from J, the junction contained 13 bases not matched to a gene. The CDR3 DNA is TGCAGCTCCCAAGGGCTAGCGGGGGCTGTCAATGAGCAGTTCTTC. Translated, it gives CSSQGLAGAVNEQFF.

This chain uses TRBV3-1 with TRBJ2-1; 16 nucleotides agree with TRBD2. CDR1 and CDR2 (germline): LGHDT, YNNKEL (reference sequence). The CDR3 totals 17 residues. V shed 4 bases, J shed 8 bases, and the junction held 8 bases outside the gene matches. The CDR3 region has the DNA TGTGCCAGCAGCCTCGGGACTAGCGGGAGGGGGAGGGATGAGCAGTTCTTC. It yields the protein CASSLGTSGRGRDEQFF.

V and J are TRBV28 and TRBJ1-2, with 7 bases matching TRBD1. Germline trimming cut 6 bases from V and 8 bases from J; bases unmatched to any gene: 9. This CDR3 is 13 amino acids long. CDR1 and CDR2 from the germline V gene are MDHEN and SYDVKM. The DNA for the CDR3 is TGTGCCAGCAGGCGGGACAGCCTCGCCGGCTACACCTTC. Residues: CASRRDSLAGYTF.

The chain has TRBV5-1 and TRBJ1-1; D might be TRBD1 (6 bases). Germline V lookup: CDR1 SGHRS, CDR2 YFSETQ. The CDR3 sequence is 16 residues long. V dropped 5 bases and J dropped 1 base, with 18 bases sitting between them. CDR3 in DNA: TGCGCCAGCAGAGGGGGACCGGGACACGGGAACACTGAAGCTTTCTTT. Translating gives CASRGGPGHGNTEAFF.

This clonotype was seen a few times. This CDR3 reads CSVEDGLAVETQYF. The DNA of the CDR3 is TGCAGCGTTGAAGACGGACTAGCGGTAGAGACCCAGTACTTC. This sequence joins TRBV29-1 and TRBJ2-4; TRBD2 matches 10 bases. The DNA end lines up better with TRBJ2-5; the J call may be wrong. Per the germline V gene, CDR1 is SQVTM and CDR2 is ANQGSEA. The CDR3 has 14 amino acids.

The V and J genes are TRBV12-3 or TRBV12-4 and TRBJ2-7, with TRBD2 matching 7 bases. CDR3 length: 13 residues. Trimming cost V 2 bases and J 5 bases; bases outside gene matches: 3. The CDR3 protein is CASSLNGGNEQYF. In DNA, the CDR3 is TGTGCCAGCAGTTTAAACGGGGGGAACGAGCAGTACTTC.

The rearrangement joins TRBV6-5 to TRBJ1-2; 9 bases match TRBD1. CDR1 MNHEY and CDR2 SVGAGI come from the germline V gene. V was pared by 7 bases and J by 2 bases, with 8 bases of the junction left unmatched. The CDR3 sequence is 15 residues long. CDR3 nucleotides: TGTGCCAGCATCCTTCCGGGACAGGGAAACTATGGCTACACCTTC. Its protein is CASILPGQGNYGYTF.